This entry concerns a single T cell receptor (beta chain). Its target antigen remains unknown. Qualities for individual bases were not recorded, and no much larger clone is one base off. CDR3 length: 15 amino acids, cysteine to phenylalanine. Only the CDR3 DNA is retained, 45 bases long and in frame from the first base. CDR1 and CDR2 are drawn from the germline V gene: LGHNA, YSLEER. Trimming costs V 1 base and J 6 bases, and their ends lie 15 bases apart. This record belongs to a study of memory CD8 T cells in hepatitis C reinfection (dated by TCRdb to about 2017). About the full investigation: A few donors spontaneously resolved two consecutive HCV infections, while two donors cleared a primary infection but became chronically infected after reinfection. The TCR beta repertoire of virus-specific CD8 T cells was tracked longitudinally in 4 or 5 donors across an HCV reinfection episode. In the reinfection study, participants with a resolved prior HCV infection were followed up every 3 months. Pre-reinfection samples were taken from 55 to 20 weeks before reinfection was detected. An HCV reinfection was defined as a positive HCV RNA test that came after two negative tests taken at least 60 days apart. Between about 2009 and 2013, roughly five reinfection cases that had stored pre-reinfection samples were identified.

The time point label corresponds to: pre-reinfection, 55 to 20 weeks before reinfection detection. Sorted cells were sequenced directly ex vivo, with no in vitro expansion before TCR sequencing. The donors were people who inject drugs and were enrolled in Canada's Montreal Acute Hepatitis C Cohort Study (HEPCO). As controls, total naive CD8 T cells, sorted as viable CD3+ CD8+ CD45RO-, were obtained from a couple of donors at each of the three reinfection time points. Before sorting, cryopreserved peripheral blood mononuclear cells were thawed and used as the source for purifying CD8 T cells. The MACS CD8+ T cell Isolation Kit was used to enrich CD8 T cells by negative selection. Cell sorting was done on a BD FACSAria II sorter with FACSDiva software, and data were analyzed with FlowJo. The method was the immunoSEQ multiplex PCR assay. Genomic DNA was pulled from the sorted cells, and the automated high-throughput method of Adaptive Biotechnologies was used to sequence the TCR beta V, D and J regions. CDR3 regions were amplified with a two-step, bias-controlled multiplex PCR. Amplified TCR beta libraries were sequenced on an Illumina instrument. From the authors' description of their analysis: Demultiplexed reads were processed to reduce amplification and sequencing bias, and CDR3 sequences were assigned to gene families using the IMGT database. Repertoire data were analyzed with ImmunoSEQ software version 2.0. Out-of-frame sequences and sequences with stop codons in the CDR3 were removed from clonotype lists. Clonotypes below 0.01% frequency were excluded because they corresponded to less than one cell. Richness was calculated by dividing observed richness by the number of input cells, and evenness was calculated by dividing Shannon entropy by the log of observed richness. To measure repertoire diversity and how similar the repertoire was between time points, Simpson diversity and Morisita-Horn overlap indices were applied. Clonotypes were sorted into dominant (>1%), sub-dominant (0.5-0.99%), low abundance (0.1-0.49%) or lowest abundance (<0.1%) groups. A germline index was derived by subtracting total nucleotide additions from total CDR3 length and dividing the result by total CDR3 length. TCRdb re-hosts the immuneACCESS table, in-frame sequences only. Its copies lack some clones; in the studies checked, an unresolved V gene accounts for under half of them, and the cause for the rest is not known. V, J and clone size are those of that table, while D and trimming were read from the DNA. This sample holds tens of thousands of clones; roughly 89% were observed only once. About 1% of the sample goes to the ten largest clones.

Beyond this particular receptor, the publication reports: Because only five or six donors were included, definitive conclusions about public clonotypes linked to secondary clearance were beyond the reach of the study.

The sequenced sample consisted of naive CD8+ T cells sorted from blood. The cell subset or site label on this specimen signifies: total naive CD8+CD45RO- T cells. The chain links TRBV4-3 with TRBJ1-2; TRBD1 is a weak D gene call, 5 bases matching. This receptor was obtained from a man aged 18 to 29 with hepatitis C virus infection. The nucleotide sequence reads TGCGCCAGCAGCCAAGGATGGGGGGGGGAGCATGGCTACACCTTC. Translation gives CASSQGWGGEHGYTF.